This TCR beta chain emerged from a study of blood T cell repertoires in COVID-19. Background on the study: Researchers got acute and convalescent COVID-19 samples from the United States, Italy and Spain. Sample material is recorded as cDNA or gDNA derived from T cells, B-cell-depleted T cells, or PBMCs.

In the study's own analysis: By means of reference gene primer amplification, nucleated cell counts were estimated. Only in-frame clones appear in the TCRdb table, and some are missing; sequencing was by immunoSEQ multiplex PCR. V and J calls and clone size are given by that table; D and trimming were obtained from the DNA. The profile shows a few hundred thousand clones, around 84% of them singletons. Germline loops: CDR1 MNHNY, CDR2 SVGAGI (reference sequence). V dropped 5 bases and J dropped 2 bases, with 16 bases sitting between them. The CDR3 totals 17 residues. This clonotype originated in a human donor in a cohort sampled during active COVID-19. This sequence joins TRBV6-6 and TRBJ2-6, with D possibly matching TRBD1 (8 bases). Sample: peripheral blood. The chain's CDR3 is CASSPQGAGAGANVLTF. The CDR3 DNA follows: TGTGCCAGCAGTCCCCAGGGGGCGGGGGCTGGGGCCAACGTCCTGACTTTC.